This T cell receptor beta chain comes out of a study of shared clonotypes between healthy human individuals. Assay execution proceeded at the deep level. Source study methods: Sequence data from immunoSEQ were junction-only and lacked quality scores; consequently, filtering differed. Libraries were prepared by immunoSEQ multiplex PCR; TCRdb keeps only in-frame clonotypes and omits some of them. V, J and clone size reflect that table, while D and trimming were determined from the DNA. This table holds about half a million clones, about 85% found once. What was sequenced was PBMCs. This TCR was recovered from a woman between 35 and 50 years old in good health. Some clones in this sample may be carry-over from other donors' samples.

CDR3 in amino acids: CASSLADRAEQFF. In DNA form, the CDR3 reads TGTGCCAGCAGCTTAGCCGACAGGGCTGAGCAGTTCTTC. This chain joins TRBV7-2 and TRBJ2-1; TRBD1 aligns across 7 bases. CDR1 is SGHTA, CDR2 FQGNSA, per germline. J lost 9 bases, V lost 0 bases, and 2 bases had no gene match. CDR3 size: 13 residues.